This TCR beta chain comes out of a study of control samples from healthy donors and cancer patients. From germline, CDR1 is SGHDT and CDR2 YYEEEE. The CDR3 has 14 residues. V lost 4 bases to trimming and J lost 3 bases, with 13 bases between them. Sequencing was performed with immunoSEQ multiplex PCR; in TCRdb, only in-frame clones are kept and a portion is missing. The sample lists just over 150,000 clones, around nine tenths occurring once. This chain joins TRBV5-6 and TRBJ1-1; D may be TRBD1 (6 bases). The specimen sequenced was blood. The TCR comes from a man aged 30 to 45 in good health. The CDR3 protein is CASSRGGADTEAFF. The CDR3 DNA follows: TGTGCCAGCAGCCGAGGGGGTGCAGACACTGAAGCTTTCTTT.